What follows is one T cell receptor (beta chain) and its context. Its antigen is still unknown. The data derive from a study of neurological immune-mediated disorders. By 5'RACE with 10-nucleotide random UMIs, the cDNA was made. MiXCR, applied by TCRdb to the 5' RACE reads, yields one record per CDR3 protein. This table has more than 50,000 distinct CDR3 sequences, around 3.8% appearing once. Deletions cut 3 bases from V and 7 bases from J, with 10 bases between. Germline V CDR1 and CDR2: SGHTA, FQGNSA. This CDR3 has 13 residues. Findings and limits, study-wide: Falling below healthy controls, multiple sclerosis showed the least TCR clonal expansion, while HTLV-1-associated myelopathy showed the most. Expanded clones shared no CDR3 amino acid sequences across subjects, suggesting private repertoires in all groups. The phylogenetic placement of 18 of 34 multiple sclerosis patients' repertoires in one related-CDR3 cluster constitutes a possible signature.

This TCR was recovered from a woman aged 45 to 65 with multiple sclerosis. The specimen sequenced was PBMCs. This sequence joins TRBV7-2 and TRBJ2-1, with D perhaps TRBD2 (6 bases). The CDR3 sequence is CASSLAGSNEQFF. In DNA form, the CDR3 reads TGTGCCAGCAGCTTGGCCGGGAGTAATGAGCAGTTCTTC.